This record covers a single TCR beta chain. This clonotype came up a few times. Its target antigen remains unknown. No base quality information exists; no much larger clone differs at one position. The entry originates in a study of blood T cells in healthy people across ages (dated by TCRdb to between 2015 and 2017). Study-wide context: In model experiments, roughly one uniquely barcoded TCR beta cDNA molecule per two T cells was captured by template switching. The study measured age-related changes in TCR beta repertoire diversity using deep sequencing normalized with unique cDNA molecular identifiers. The donors were split into four age groups: young (average around 17 years), middle-aged (39), aged (about 56) and long-lived (under 90). The study analyzed two additional independent replicas of 1 million unique cDNA reads from the same blood draw for two donors, one aged 18 to 29 and one aged 80 or older. To avoid experimental bias, donors of different ages were distributed randomly across sequencing lanes. General conclusions and limits of the study: Estimates of total diversity based on one million sequenced T cells were regarded as lower bounds and as underestimates. Compared with the aged group, the long-lived group had more naive CD4+ T cells, fewer expanded clones and increased TCR diversity, a pattern suggesting age selection. The percentage of naive T cells measured by flow cytometry correlated strongly with observed TCR beta diversity. Because donor CMV infection status was unknown, age-related changes in expanded clonotypes were potentially confounded. As age increased, observed TCR beta diversity per million T cells dropped in a roughly linear way, and a significant reduction was already evident by age around 41. Since profiling was done on bulk unsorted PBMCs, naive and antigen-experienced compartments could not be conclusively compared.

Systemically healthy Caucasian individuals from Russia, roughly 40 in total and aged about 6 to 100 years, were included as donors. Approximately 9.3 milliliters of peripheral blood were collected from each donor into EDTA-treated Vacutainer tubes. Ficoll-Paque density-gradient centrifugation was used to isolate PBMCs, with at least 7 million per sample. Total RNA, at least 5 micrograms per sample, was extracted from PBMCs with Trizol reagent. For every donor, an aliquot of PBMCs went through flow cytometry to measure the percentages of naive CD45RAhigh/CD27high T cells. Library preparation was by 5' RACE. Sequencer: Illumina HiSeq 2500. A second PCR of about 7 to 12 cycles was performed with a sample-barcoded 5' primer and a J-beta primer mix. Each TCR beta cDNA molecule received a unique molecular identifier from a template-switch 5' adaptor carrying 12 random nucleotides. At least 3 million CDR3-containing paired-end reads were obtained from each sample. First-strand cDNA was synthesized from all RNA with the Mint cDNA synthesis kit, primed by a TRBC-specific oligonucleotide. Following uracil-DNA glycosylase treatment, a first 18-cycle PCR with universal primers M1SS and BC2_uni_R was performed on all cDNA. Per the original workflow: Normalization of each sample was performed by random selection of 1 million high-quality reads, each carrying a distinct molecular identifier. Instead of being binned into consensus sequences, reads with shared molecular identifiers were discarded. CDR3 identification, clonotype clustering and error correction used MiTCR with a Q25 quality threshold and the strictest error-elimination algorithm. Lower-bound total TCR beta diversity was estimated with a nonparametric unseen species model using Euler transformation. In-frame beta chains were kept once TCRdb had trimmed the public reads at Q25 with fastp and called clones with MiXCR. Each record represents a unique CDR3 protein, reported with the most common genes and DNA among its rows. The V and J calls come from TCRdb's annotation, not from the publication. The sample table lists roughly 1.5 million distinct CDR3 sequences, approximately 43% of them with a count of one. The leading ten clones occupy roughly 3.7% of the sample.

Material for sequencing was blood. This sequence was found in a woman aged 18-29 years in good health.

The CDR3 reads CASSEARRGLLNEKLFF. The nucleotide sequence reads as follows: TGTGCCAGCAGTGAAGCGAGAAGGGGGCTTCTTAATGAAAAACTGTTTTTT. Recombination connected TRBV6-1 to TRBJ1-4, with 7 central nucleotides matching TRBD1. For CDR1 and CDR2, the germline V gene lists MNHNS and SASEGT. The cysteine opens and the phenylalanine closes a CDR3 of 17 amino acids. The CDR3 DNA has 51 bases and is translated from base 1. The junction shows trimming of 0 bases on V and 4 bases on J, and the gene matches do not reach 8 bases of it.